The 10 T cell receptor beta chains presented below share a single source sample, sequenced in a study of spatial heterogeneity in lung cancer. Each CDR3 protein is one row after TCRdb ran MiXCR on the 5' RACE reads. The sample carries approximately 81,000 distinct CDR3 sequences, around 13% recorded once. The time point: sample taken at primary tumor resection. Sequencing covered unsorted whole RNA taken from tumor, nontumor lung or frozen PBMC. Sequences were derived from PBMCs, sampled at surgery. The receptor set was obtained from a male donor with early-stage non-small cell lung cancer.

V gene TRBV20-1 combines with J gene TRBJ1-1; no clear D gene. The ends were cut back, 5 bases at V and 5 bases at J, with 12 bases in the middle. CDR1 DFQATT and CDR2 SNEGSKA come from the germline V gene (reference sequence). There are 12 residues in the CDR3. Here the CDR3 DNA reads TGCAGTGCTCGGACCGTTGTAACTGAAGCTTTCTTT. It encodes CSARTVVTEAFF.

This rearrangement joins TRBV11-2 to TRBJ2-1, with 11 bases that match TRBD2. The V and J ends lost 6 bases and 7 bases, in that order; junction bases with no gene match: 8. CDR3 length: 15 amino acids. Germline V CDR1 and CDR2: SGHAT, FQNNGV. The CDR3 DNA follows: TGTGCCAGCAGGAGCCGGGCTAGCGGGAGGAATGAGCAGTTCTTC. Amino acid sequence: CASRSRASGRNEQFF.

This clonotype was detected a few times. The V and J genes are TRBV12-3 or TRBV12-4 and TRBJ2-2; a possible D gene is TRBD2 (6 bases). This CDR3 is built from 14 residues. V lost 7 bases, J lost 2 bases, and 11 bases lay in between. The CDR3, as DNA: TGTGCCAGCACCCTGGGGGGAAACACCGGGGAGCTGTTTTTT. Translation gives CASTLGGNTGELFF.

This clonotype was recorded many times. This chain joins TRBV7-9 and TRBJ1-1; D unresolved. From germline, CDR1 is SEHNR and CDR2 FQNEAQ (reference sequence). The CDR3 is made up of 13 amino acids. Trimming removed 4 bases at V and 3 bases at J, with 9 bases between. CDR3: CASSSLRDTEAFF. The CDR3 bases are TGTGCCAGCAGCTCCCTGAGGGACACTGAAGCTTTCTTT.

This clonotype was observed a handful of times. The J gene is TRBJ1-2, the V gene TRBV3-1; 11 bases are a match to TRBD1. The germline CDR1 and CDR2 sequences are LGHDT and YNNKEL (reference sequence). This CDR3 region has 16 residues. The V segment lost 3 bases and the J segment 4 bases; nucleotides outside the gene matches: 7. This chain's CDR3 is CASSQRDRGNSYGYTF. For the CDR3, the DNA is TGTGCCAGCAGCCAGAGGGACAGGGGGAACTCCTATGGCTACACCTTC.

In nucleotides, the CDR3 is TGCAGCGTTGAGGTCAGGGCTGGCTACACCTTC. This gives the protein CSVEVRAGYTF. The gene calls are TRBV29-1 and TRBJ1-2; D is possibly TRBD1 (5 bases). Germline V lookup: CDR1 SQVTM, CDR2 ANQGSEA. V shed 3 bases and J shed 7 bases, with 9 bases lying between them. The CDR3 runs to 11 residues. Full variable domain (missing parts from reference TRBV29-1 and TRBJ1-2): SAVISQKPSRDICQRGTSLTIQCQVDSQVTMMFWYRQQPGQSLTLIATANQGSEATYESGFVIDKFPISRPNLTFSTLTVSNMSPEDSSIYLCSVEVRAGYTFGSGTRLTVV.

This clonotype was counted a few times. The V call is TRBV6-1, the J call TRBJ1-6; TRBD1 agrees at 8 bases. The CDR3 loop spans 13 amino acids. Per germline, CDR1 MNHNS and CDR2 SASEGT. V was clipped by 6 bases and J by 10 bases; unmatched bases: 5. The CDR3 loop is CASRNRGDSPLHF. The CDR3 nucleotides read TGTGCCAGCAGGAACAGGGGGGACTCACCCCTCCACTTT.

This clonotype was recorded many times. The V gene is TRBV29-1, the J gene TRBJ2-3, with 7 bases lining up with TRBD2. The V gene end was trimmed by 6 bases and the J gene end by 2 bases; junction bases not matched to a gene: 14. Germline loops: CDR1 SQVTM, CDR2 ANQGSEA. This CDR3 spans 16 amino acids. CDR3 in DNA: TGCAGCGTGGTGGGGACCCAGCGGGGCGACACAGATACGCAGTATTTT. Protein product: CSVVGTQRGDTDTQYF.

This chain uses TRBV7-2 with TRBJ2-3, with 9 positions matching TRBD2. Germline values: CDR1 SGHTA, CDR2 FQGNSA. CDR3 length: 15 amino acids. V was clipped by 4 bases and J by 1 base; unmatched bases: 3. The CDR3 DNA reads TGTGCCAGCAGCTACCGGACTAGCGGCACAGATACGCAGTATTTT. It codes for CASSYRTSGTDTQYF.

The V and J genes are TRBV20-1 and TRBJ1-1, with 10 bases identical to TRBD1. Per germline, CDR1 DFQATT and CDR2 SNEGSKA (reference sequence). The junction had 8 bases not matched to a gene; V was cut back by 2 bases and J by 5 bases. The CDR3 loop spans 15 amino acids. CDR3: CSARIPGQGGTEAFF. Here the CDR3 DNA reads TGCAGTGCTAGAATCCCAGGACAGGGGGGAACTGAAGCTTTCTTT.